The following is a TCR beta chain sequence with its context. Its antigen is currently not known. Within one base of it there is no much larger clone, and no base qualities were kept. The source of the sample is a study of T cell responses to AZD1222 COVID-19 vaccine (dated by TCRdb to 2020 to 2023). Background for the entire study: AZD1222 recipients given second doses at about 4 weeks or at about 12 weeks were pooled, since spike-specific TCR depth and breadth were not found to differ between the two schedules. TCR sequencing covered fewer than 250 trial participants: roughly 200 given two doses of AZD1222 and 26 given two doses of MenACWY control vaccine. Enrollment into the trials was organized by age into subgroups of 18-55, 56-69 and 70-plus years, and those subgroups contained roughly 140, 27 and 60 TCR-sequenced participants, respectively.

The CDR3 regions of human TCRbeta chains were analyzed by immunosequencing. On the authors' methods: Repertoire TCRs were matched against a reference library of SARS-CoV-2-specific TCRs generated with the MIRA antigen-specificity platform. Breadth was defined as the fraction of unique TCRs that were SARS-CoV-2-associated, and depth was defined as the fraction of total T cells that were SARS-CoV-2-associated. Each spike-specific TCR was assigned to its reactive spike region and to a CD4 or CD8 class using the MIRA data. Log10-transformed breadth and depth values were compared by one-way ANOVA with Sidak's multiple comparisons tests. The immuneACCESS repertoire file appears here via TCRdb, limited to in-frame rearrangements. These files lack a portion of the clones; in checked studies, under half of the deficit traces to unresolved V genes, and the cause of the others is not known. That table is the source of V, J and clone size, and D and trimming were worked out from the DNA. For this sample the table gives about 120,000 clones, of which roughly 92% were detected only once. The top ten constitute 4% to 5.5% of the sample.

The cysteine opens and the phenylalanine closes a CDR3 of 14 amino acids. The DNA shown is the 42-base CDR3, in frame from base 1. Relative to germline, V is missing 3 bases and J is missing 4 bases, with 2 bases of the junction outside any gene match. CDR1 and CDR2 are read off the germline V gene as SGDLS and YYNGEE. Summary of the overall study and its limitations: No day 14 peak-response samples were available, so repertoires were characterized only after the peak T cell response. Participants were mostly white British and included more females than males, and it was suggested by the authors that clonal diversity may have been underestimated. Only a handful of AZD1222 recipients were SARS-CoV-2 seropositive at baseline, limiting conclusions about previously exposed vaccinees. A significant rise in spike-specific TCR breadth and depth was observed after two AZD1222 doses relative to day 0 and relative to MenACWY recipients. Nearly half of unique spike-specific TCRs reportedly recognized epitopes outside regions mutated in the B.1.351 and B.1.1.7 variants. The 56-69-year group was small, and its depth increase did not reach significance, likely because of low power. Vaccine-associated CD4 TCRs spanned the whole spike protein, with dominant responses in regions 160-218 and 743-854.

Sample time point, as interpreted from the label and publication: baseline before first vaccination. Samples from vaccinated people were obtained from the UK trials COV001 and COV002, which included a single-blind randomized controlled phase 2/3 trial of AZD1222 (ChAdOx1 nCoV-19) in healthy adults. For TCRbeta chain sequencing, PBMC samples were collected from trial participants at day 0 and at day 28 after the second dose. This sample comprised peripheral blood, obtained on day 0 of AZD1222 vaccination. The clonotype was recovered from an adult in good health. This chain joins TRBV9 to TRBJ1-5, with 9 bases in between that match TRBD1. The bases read TGTGCCAGCAGCGACAGGGGGCTTAATCAGCCCCAGCATTTT. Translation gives CASSDRGLNQPQHF.